The sequence of this T cell receptor beta chain was determined in a study of T cells after yellow fever vaccination. Whole-study results and caveats: CD4 and CD8 compartments shared a small share of clonotypes, likely from convergent recombination.

The sample holds many counts of this clonotype. Its target is unknown. This CDR3 is 11 amino acids long. V lost 6 bases and J lost 2, with 6 bases in between. Germline CDR1 reads SQVTM; CDR2 reads ANQGSEA. One entry per CDR3 protein, called by TCRdb with MiXCR from the 5' RACE reads. The sample carries some 350,000 distinct CDR3 sequences, about 4% recorded once. The V gene is TRBV29-1, the J gene TRBJ2-3, with D uncertain. The source was PBMCs, collected 5 days after the yellow fever booster vaccination. The origin of this receptor is a man between 18 and 29 years old who received the YFV17D yellow fever vaccine. CDR3 sequence: CSVGNTDTQYF. The CDR3 DNA reads TGCAGCGTGGGGAACACAGATACGCAGTATTTT.